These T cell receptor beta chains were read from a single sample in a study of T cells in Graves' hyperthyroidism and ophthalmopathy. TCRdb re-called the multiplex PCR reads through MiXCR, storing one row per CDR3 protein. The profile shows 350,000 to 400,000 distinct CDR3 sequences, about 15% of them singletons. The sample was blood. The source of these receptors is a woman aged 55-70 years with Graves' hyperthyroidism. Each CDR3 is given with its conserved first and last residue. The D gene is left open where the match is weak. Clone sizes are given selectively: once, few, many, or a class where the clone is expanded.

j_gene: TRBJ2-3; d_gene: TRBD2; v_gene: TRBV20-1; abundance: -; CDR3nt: TGCAGTGCTAGACTAAACGCCGGGACTAGCTTGAGCACAGATACGCAGTATTTT; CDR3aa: CSARLNAGTSLSTDTQYF
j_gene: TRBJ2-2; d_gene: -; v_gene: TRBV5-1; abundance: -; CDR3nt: TGCGCCAGCAGCTCCGAAGGGAACACCGGGGAGCTGTTTTTT; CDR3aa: CASSSEGNTGELFF
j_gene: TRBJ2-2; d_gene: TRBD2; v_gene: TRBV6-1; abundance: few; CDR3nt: TGTGCCAGCAGTTGGGGGGGGTCGAGCGGGGAGCTGTTTTTT; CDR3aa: CASSWGGSSGELFF
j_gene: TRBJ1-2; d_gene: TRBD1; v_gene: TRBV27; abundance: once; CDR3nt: TGTGCCAGCAGTCCCAGGGACAGTGCCTATGGCTACACCTTC; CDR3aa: CASSPRDSAYGYTF
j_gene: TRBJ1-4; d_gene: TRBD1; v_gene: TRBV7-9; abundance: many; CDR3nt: TGTGCCAGCAGCTCGACAGGGTCAACTAATGAAAAACTGTTTTTT; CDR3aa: CASSSTGSTNEKLFF
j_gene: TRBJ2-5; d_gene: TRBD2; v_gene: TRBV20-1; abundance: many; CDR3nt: TGCAGTGCTGCACTAGCGGGCCAAGAGACCCAGTACTTC; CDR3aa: CSAALAGQETQYF
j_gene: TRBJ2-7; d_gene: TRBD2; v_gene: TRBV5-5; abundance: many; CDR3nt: TGTGCCAGCAGTCCGCCGGGACTAGCGGGCTACGAGCAGTACTTC; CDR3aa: CASSPPGLAGYEQYF
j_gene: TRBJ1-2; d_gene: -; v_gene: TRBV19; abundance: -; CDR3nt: TGTGCCAGTAGTATAGAGGGGACCAACTATGGCTACACCTTC; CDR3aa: CASSIEGTNYGYTF
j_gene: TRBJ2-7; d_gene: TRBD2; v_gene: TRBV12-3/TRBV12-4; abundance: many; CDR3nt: TGTGCCAGCAGTTTAGGCGCCCTAGCGGGGGCGAGCTCCTACGAGCAGTACTTC; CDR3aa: CASSLGALAGASSYEQYF
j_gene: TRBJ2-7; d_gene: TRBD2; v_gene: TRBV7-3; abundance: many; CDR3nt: TGTGCCAGCAGCTTAACGGGTAGGCAGGGAGGGAACGACGAGCAGTACTTC; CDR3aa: CASSLTGRQGGNDEQYF
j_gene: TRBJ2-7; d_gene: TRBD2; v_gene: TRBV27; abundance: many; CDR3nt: TGTGCCAGCAGTCCGGGACTAGCGGGTAGCTCCTACGAGCAGTACTTC; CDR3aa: CASSPGLAGSSYEQYF
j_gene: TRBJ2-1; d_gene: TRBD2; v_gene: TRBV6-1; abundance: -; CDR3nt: TGTGCCAGCACCGGACTAGCGGGAGACTACAATGAGCAGTTCTTC; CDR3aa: CASTGLAGDYNEQFF
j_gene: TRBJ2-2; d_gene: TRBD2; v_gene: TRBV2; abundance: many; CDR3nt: TGTGCCAGCAGGGGACTAGCGGAGCCCGGCACCGGGGAGCTGTTTTTT; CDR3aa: CASRGLAEPGTGELFF
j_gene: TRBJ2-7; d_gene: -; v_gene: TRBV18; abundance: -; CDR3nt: TGTGCCAGCTCACCACCGGACTGGAACTCCTACGAGCAGTACTTC; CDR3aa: CASSPPDWNSYEQYF